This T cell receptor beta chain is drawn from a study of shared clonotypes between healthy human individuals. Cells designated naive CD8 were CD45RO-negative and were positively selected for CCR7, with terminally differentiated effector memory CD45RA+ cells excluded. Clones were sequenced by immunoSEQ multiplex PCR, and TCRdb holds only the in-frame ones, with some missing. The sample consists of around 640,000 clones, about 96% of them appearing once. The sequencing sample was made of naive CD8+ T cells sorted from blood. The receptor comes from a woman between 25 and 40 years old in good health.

CDR3 DNA: TGTGCCAGCAGCCAAGTATGGGGCAGATCTAACTATGGCTACACCTTC. It codes for CASSQVWGRSNYGYTF. This rearrangement joins TRBV14 to TRBJ1-2; possible D gene TRBD1, 5 bases. The V gene lost 1 base and the J gene lost 0 bases, with 12 bases spanning the gap. CDR1 is SGHDN and CDR2 is FVKESK in the germline V gene. The CDR3 runs to 16 residues.